This TCR beta chain was captured in a study of CD8 T cells in ankylosing spondylitis. This clonotype was seen only once. Its specificity is unknown. A much larger clone sits a single nucleotide away, making a read error possible. CDR1 SGHTA and CDR2 FQGTGA come from the germline V gene. The ends were cut back, 8 bases at V and 2 bases at J, with 5 bases in the middle. The CDR3 extends over 11 amino acids. Each CDR3 protein is one row after TCRdb ran MiXCR on the 5' RACE reads. Among a few hundred thousand distinct CDR3 sequences listed, 11% were seen once. Study results and caveats: A motif of 8 or 9 highly homologous TCR beta variants was seen as apparently characteristic of ankylosing spondylitis blood. Significant enrichment of disease-linked clones was reported in matched ankylosing spondylitis synovial fluid. With a CD8+ phenotype, disease-linked clones were relatively rare in peripheral blood.

This receptor was taken from a female donor with ankylosing spondylitis or in good health (not recorded which). The chain is built from TRBV7-3 and TRBJ2-3; D remains unclear. The sample taken for sequencing was blood, either unsorted or a sorted T cell fraction (not recorded which). The CDR3 DNA reads TGTGCCAGCGGAACCACAGATACGCAGTATTTT. Protein: CASGTTDTQYF.